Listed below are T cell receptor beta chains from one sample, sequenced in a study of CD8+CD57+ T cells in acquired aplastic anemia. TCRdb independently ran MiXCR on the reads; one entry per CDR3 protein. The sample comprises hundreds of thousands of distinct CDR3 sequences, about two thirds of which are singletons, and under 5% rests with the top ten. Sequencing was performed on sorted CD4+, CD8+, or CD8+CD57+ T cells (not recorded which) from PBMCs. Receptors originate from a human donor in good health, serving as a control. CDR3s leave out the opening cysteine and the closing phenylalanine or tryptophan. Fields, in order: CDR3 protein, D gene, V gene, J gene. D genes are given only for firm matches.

ASSLPTRGETQY,.,TRBV5-6,TRBJ2-5
ASSEWRAVGGELF,.,TRBV6-5,TRBJ2-2
ASSLGPIGGQET,.,TRBV7-6,TRBJ2-3
ASSLGGGFQETQY,.,TRBV11-2,TRBJ2-5
ASSSAASSGNTIY,.,TRBV7-6,TRBJ1-3
ASSRQDTITEELC,.,TRBV2,TRBJ2-2
ASSLVAGGGESPLH,.,TRBV11-2,TRBJ1-6
ASSPGTSGGAGTDTQY,TRBD2,TRBV7-2,TRBJ2-3
ASRWEGEQL,TRBD2,TRBV5-1,TRBJ2-1
ASSPGQGDSYGYT,TRBD1,TRBV25-1,TRBJ1-2
ASSIKGSSYNEQF,.,TRBV19,TRBJ2-1